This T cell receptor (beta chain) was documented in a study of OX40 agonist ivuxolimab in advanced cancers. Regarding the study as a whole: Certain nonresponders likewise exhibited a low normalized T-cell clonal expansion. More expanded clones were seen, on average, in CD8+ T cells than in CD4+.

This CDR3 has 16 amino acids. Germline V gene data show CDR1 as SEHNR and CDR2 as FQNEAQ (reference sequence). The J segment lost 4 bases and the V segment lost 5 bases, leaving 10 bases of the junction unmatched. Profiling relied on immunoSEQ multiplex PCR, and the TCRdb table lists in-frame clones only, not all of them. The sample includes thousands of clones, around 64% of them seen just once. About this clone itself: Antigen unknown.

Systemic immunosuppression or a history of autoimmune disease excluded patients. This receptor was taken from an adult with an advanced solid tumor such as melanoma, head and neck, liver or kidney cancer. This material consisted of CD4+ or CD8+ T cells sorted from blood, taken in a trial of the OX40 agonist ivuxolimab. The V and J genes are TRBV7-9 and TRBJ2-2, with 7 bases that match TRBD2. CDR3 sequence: CASSTSRTSTTGELFF. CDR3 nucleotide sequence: TGTGCCAGCAGCACTTCACGGACTAGTACCACCGGGGAGCTGTTTTTT.